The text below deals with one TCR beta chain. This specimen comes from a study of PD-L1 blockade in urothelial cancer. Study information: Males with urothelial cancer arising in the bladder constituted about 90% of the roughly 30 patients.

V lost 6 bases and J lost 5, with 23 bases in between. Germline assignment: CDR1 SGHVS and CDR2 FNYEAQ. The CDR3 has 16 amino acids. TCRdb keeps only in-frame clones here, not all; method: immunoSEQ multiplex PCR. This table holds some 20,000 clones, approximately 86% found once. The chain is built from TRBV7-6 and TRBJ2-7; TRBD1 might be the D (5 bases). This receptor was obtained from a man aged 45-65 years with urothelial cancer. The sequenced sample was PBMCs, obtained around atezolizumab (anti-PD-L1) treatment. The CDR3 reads CASSELSRGVAHEQYF. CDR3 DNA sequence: TGTGCCAGCAGTGAACTTAGTAGGGGCGTTGCCCACGAGCAGTACTTC.